Below, one TCR beta chain is given with its context. This clone has a handful of counts. The target of this receptor is not known. No clone much larger than this one lies a single base away; base qualities are absent. Other DNA sequences in this specimen translate into the identical CDR3. The data belong to a study of cytomegalovirus exposure and HLA in healthy donors (dated by TCRdb to 2015 to 2018). Regarding the research as a whole: According to a later analysis, the roughly 130 validation repertoires were produced on the same platform as the approximately 610 repertoires of the first cohort. In addition to the first cohort of 500 to 850 subjects, a separate validation cohort of about 120 different subjects was used. To predict cytomegalovirus infection status, the study combined high-throughput TCR immunosequencing, statistical association of individual TCRs with disease status, and machine learning. The study was designed to test whether signatures of past pathogen exposure could be identified by cataloging public T cell receptors.

The donors belonged to the validation cohort of approximately 130 subjects, which was separate from the approximately 610-subject first cohort. What the work shows at the level of the full study, not this receptor alone: A later analysis lacked HLA typing for the validation cohort, so it scored co-occurrence in that cohort across all 110 or so repertoires. According to the authors, the approach could potentially be generalized to other disease states and immunological phenotypes. In vitro tests confirmed that a few of the cytomegalovirus-associated TCR beta chains recognize cytomegalovirus antigens. Across donors, most TCR sequences were observed very rarely, whereas some public TCRs were present in many individuals. Cytomegalovirus status was reported to be diagnosed by the classifier with high specificity and sensitivity in both the original and validation cohorts. In the study, some 160 TCR beta chains were listed as associated with cytomegalovirus. A later analysis found that TCRs clustered in the first cohort also tended to co-occur in the approximately 120 validation repertoires, with approximately 95% of cluster scores above 0.

Libraries came from the immunoSEQ multiplex PCR assay. Concerning the study's data processing: To diagnose cytomegalovirus status from the catalog of TCR beta chain sequences, a statistical classification framework was built. TCRdb took this table from immuneACCESS and kept in-frame rearrangements with V and J called. Such tables lack part of the clones; where checked against another copy, unresolved V genes explain under half of the gap, and the rest is unexplained. V, J and clone size derive from that table, while D and trimming were established from the DNA sequence. The sample contains 90,000 or so clones, roughly 85% of them found a single time. Together, the top ten hold 20% to 25% of the sample. The cysteine opens and the phenylalanine closes a CDR3 of 14 amino acids. The entry retains the CDR3 DNA only, 42 bases that are in frame from base 1. V lost 0 bases and J lost 5 bases; the stretch between them is 10 bases long. Based on the germline V gene, the CDR1 and CDR2 sequences are MGHRA and YSYEKL.

The rearranged segments are TRBV4-1 and TRBJ1-1; too little of a D gene remains to name it. The TCR originated in a man between 18 and 29 years old in good health and CMV-seropositive. Source material: PBMCs. This receptor carries the CDR3 CASSQEVRGTEAFF. The nucleotides read TGCGCCAGCAGCCAAGAAGTCCGAGGAACTGAAGCTTTCTTT.